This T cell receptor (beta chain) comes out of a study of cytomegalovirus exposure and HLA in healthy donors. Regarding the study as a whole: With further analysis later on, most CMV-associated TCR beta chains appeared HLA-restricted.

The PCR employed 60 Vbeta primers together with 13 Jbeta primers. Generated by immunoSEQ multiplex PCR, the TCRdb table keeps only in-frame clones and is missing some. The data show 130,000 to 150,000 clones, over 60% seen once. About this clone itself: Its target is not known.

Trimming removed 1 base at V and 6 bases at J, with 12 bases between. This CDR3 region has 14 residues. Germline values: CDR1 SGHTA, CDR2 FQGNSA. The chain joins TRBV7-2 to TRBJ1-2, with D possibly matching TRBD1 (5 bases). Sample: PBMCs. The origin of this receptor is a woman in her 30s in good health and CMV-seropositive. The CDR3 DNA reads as TGTGCCAGCAGCTTAGGAATCCCAGGGAATGGCTACACCTTC. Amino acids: CASSLGIPGNGYTF.